The 9 T cell receptor beta chains reported below all come from one sample, sequenced in a study of blood T cell repertoires in COVID-19. Sequencing was performed with immunoSEQ multiplex PCR; in TCRdb, only in-frame clones are kept and a portion is missing. The repertoire has about 80,000 clones, approximately 80% of them found once; the top ten carry approximately 12%. Sequenced input: peripheral blood. The receptors were gathered from a man older than 75 with acute or convalescent COVID-19.

The V call is TRBV3-1 (or the pseudogene TRBV3-2), the J call TRBJ2-2; D perhaps matches TRBD1 (6 bases). Trimming took off 3 bases at V and 1 base at J, with 12 bases between the two ends. This CDR3 spans 16 amino acids. Germline V lookup: CDR1 LGHDT, CDR2 YNNKEL (reference sequence). Here the CDR3 DNA reads TGTGCCAGCAGCCAGGACTTGACAGGGAACACCGGGGAGCTGTTTTTT. It specifies CASSQDLTGNTGELFF.

V and J are TRBV5-1 and TRBJ1-1, with D possibly matching TRBD1 (5 bases). There are 11 residues in the CDR3. Germline lookup yields CDR1 SGHRS and CDR2 YFSETQ. Trimming removed 4 bases from V and 8 bases from J, with 9 bases in between. The chain's CDR3 is CASSAGLEAFF. CDR3 nucleotides: TGCGCCAGCAGCGCGGGACTGGAAGCTTTCTTT.

This clone was seen just once. The same CDR3 also results from other DNA sequences found in this sample. This chain links TRBV18 with TRBJ2-7, with 10 bases that match TRBD2. Losses at the gene ends were 0 bases for V and 6 bases for J; bases not matched to a gene: 5. CDR1 and CDR2 (germline): KGHSH, LQKENI. CDR3 length equals 15 residues. CDR3 DNA sequence: TGTGCCAGCTCACCACCGAGCGGGGGGGCTCTCGAGCAGTACTTC. Translating gives CASSPPSGGALEQYF.

V gene TRBV6-2 or TRBV6-3 combines with J gene TRBJ2-3; no reliable D call. Germline V lookup: CDR1 MNHEY, CDR2 SVGEGT. The CDR3 is 11 amino acids. V lost 3 bases, J lost 10 bases, and 8 bases lay in between. DNA of the CDR3: TGTGCCAGCAGTTATGAGAGCCCGCAGTATTTT. Its protein is CASSYESPQYF.

The rearrangement links TRBV5-1 to TRBJ1-1; TRBD1 agrees at 11 bases. The length of the CDR3 is 14 residues. The J segment lost 5 bases and the V segment lost 4 bases, leaving 4 bases of the junction unmatched. CDR1 and CDR2 from the germline V gene are SGHRS and YFSETQ. The CDR3: CASSGQGARTEAFF. The DNA of the CDR3 is TGCGCCAGCAGCGGACAGGGGGCACGTACTGAAGCTTTCTTT.

The CDR3 nucleotides read TGTGCCAGCAGCAGTTTAGATTCGTATGGCTACACCTTC. It specifies CASSSLDSYGYTF. J is TRBJ1-2 and V is TRBV5-5; no reliable D call. Germline CDR1 and CDR2: SGHKS and YYEKEE (reference sequence). The CDR3 length is 13 residues. Trimming took off 4 bases at V and 5 bases at J, with 12 bases between the two ends.

The rearrangement links TRBV7-3 to TRBJ1-4; TRBD1 matches 7 bases. Germline CDR1 SGHTA, CDR2 FQGTGA. The CDR3 is 15 residues long. J was trimmed by 6 bases and V by 5 bases; bases with no gene match: 9. The chain's CDR3 is CASSMNTGQDEKLFF. CDR3 in DNA: TGTGCCAGCAGCATGAATACCGGACAGGATGAAAAACTGTTTTTT.

This clone came up once. The gene calls are TRBV19 and TRBJ1-6; 8 bases fit TRBD1. Per germline, CDR1 LNHDA and CDR2 SQIVND (reference sequence). This CDR3 comprises 18 residues. Trimming at V came to 3 bases and at J to 0 bases, leaving 7 bases not matched to a gene. CDR3 residues: CASSIGQGASSYNSPLHF. The CDR3 DNA is TGTGCCAGTAGTATCGGCCAGGGGGCAAGCTCCTATAATTCACCCCTCCACTTT.

The chain is built from TRBV5-1 and TRBJ1-1; a possible D gene is TRBD1 (6 bases). This CDR3 is built from 14 residues. Germline lookup yields CDR1 SGHRS and CDR2 YFSETQ. Trimming took 1 base from V and 1 from J, leaving 8 bases between them. CDR3 in amino acids: CASSLRTANTEAFF. The CDR3, as DNA: TGCGCCAGCAGCTTGCGGACAGCGAACACTGAAGCTTTCTTT.